This T cell receptor beta chain was profiled in a study of shared clonotypes between healthy human individuals. Background on the study: CD4 naive and memory got three plates each, CD8 naive two, CD8 memory one. Study-wide results and limits: Non-shared clonotypes had lower generation probabilities than those shared by all four donors.

Of note for this clone: Its antigen is unidentified.

The data were produced by immunoSEQ multiplex PCR, yet TCRdb's version contains in-frame clones alone and is incomplete. The sample consists of about 330,000 clones, roughly 91% of them appearing once. CDR1 and CDR2 from the germline V gene are LGHNA and YSLEER. V lost 0 bases and J lost 3, with 9 bases in between. The CDR3 has 15 residues. CD45RO+ cells and CCR7-negative CD45RA+ TemRA cells were combined as CD8 memory. This receptor was identified in a man younger than 35 in good health. The chain employs TRBV4-3 and TRBJ1-5, with D unclear. Material for sequencing was memory CD8+ T cells sorted from blood. Subset described: CD45RO+ cells pooled with CCR7-negative TemRA cells. The CDR3, as DNA: TGCGCCAGCAGCCAAGACTCACACCTCAATCAGCCCCAGCATTTT. Protein sequence: CASSQDSHLNQPQHF.